Each of the 32 T cell receptor beta chains below was sequenced from the same sample in a study of shared clonotypes between healthy human individuals. Method: immunoSEQ multiplex PCR; TCRdb's copy keeps in-frame clones and lacks some. The sample includes about 1 million clones, around four fifths seen only once; the top ten take approximately 1.3%. Sequenced input: memory CD4+ T cells sorted from blood. Subset specified: CD45RA-negative fraction. These receptors were collected from a man between 18 and 35 years old in good health.

The V gene is TRBV30, the J gene TRBJ2-3, with a weak D call TRBD2 (5 bases). V was pared by 2 bases and J by 0 bases, with 12 bases between. Germline CDR1 reads GTSNPN; CDR2 reads SVGIG (reference sequence). This CDR3 contains 15 residues. CDR3 region: CAWSRAADSTDTQYF. The CDR3 DNA reads TGTGCCTGGAGTCGAGCGGCTGATAGCACAGATACGCAGTATTTT.

V and J are TRBV6-6 and TRBJ2-7, with 7 bases aligning to TRBD1. Trimming cost V 6 bases and J 3 bases; bases outside gene matches: 5. The CDR3 sequence is 13 residues long. CDR1 is MNHNY, CDR2 SVGAGI, per germline (reference sequence). The CDR3 DNA is TGTGCCAGCAGCCTGGGACAGAGCTACGAGCAGTACTTC. Protein sequence: CASSLGQSYEQYF.

This clone has just a few counts. The genes are TRBV6-6 and TRBJ2-7; D remains ambiguous. The V end was cut by 2 bases, the J end by 3 bases, with 17 bases between. CDR1 is MNHNY, CDR2 SVGAGI, per germline (reference sequence). The CDR3 runs 16 residues. This CDR3 reads CASSYDMRKVIYEQYF. The CDR3 bases are TGTGCCAGCAGTTACGATATGCGGAAGGTAATCTACGAGCAGTACTTC.

This clone came up a few times. The V call is TRBV11-3, the J call TRBJ1-2, with D unresolved. This CDR3 is 12 amino acids long. From germline, CDR1 is SGHNT and CDR2 YENEEA. V lost 1 base and J lost 7, with 7 bases in between. CDR3 residues: CASSLAATGYTF. In DNA, the CDR3 is TGTGCCAGCAGCTTAGCAGCCACTGGCTACACCTTC.

This chain connects TRBV6-6 to TRBJ2-5; 7 nucleotides align to TRBD2. The end of the DNA aligns better with TRBJ2-7, so the J call may be wrong. The V gene's germline CDR1 is MNHNY and CDR2 SVGAGI (reference sequence). CDR3 length: 13 amino acids. As DNA, the CDR3 is TGTGCCAGCAGTTACTTGCGGGGGTACGAGCAGTACTTC. As protein: CASSYLRGYEQYF.

The CDR3 region is CASSPGGSTSYEQYF. CDR3 coding DNA: TGTGCCAGCAGCCCAGGGGGCTCTACGTCCTACGAGCAGTACTTC. The rearrangement joins TRBV7-2 to TRBJ2-7, with 8 bases aligning to TRBD1. There are 15 residues in the CDR3. Germline V CDR1 and CDR2: SGHTA, FQGNSA. J gave up 1 base and V 5 bases, and 7 bases lay outside the gene matches.

The chain is built from TRBV19 and TRBJ2-3, with 7 bases that match TRBD2. The J segment lost 4 bases and the V segment lost 6 bases, leaving 13 bases of the junction unmatched. The CDR3 totals 16 residues. The V gene's germline CDR1 is LNHDA and CDR2 SQIVND (reference sequence). The CDR3 bases are TGTGCCAGTAGGGGGCCAAAAGATGCGGGGGCAGATACGCAGTATTTT. Amino acid sequence: CASRGPKDAGADTQYF.

V gene TRBV11-2 combines with J gene TRBJ2-7; 9 nucleotides line up with TRBD2. This CDR3 is 17 amino acids long. The ends lost 1 base at V and 4 bases at J; junction bases unmatched: 11. CDR1 is SGHAT, CDR2 FQNNGV, per germline. In nucleotides, the CDR3 is TGTGCCAGCAGCTTAGCCTCGTGGTCTAGCGGGGATTACGAGCAGTACTTC. As protein: CASSLASWSSGDYEQYF.

This chain links TRBV5-5 with TRBJ1-3; tentative D call: TRBD1 (5 bases). Trimming left V 4 bases short and J 0 bases short, with 14 bases between. CDR1 is SGHKS and CDR2 is YYEKEE in the germline V gene (reference sequence). The CDR3 has 16 residues. The DNA of the CDR3 is TGTGCCAGCAGCCCTCAAGGGGTCCTCTCTGGAAACACCATATATTTT. This translates into CASSPQGVLSGNTIYF.

The V call is TRBV9, the J call TRBJ2-2; unclear D gene. V was pared by 0 bases and J by 5 bases, with 11 bases between. Germline CDR1 is SGDLS and CDR2 is YYNGEE. The CDR3 is 15 residues long. The CDR3 DNA sequence: TGTGCCAGCAGCGTAGAGTCAGACCGTACCGGGGAGCTGTTTTTT. This gives the protein CASSVESDRTGELFF. The variable domain in full, with the rest retrieved from reference TRBV9 and TRBJ2-2, is DSGVTQTPKHLITATGQRVTLRCSPRSGDLSVYWYQQSLDQGLQFLIQYYNGEERAKGNILERFSAQQFPDLHSELNLSSLELGDSALYFCASSVESDRTGELFFGEGSRLTVL.

The J gene is TRBJ2-5, the V gene TRBV11-2; D unclear. Trimming took 5 bases from V and 9 from J, leaving 10 bases between them. CDR3 length equals 11 residues. Per the germline V gene, CDR1 is SGHAT and CDR2 is FQNNGV. The CDR3 DNA reads TGTGCCAGCAGCCCCATGTCGCCCCAGTACTTC. Translation: CASSPMSPQYF. Drawing the rest from reference TRBV11-2 and TRBJ2-5, the complete variable domain is EAGVAQSPRYKIIEKRQSVAFWCNPISGHATLYWYQQILGQGPKLLIQFQNNGVVDDSQLPKDRFSAERLKGVDSTLKIQPAKLEDSAVYLCASSPMSPQYFGPGTRLLVL.

V gene TRBV10-2 combines with J gene TRBJ2-1; 9 nucleotides line up with TRBD1. Germline CDR1 is WSHSY and CDR2 is SAAADI. The CDR3 covers 15 residues. The J segment lost 6 bases and the V segment lost 3 bases, leaving 6 bases of the junction unmatched. CDR3 protein: CASSDGDRVGNEQFF. Written as DNA, the CDR3 is TGCGCCAGCAGTGACGGGGACAGGGTGGGCAATGAGCAGTTCTTC.

A single count supports this clone. The CDR3 does not close with the conserved phenylalanine or tryptophan, likely indicating a read error. The rearrangement links TRBV5-6 to TRBJ1-2; perhaps TRBD1 as D (5 bases). Germline-derived CDR1 and CDR2 are SGHDT and YYEEEE. V lost 0 bases and J 3 bases, leaving 15 bases between the germline ends. There are 16 residues in the CDR3. This CDR3 reads CASSLERAGKDYGYTL. DNA of the CDR3: TGTGCCAGCAGCTTGGAGCGGGCAGGGAAGGACTATGGCTACACCCTC.

The chain couples TRBV5-1 to TRBJ1-1; no reliable D call. CDR1 and CDR2 (germline): SGHRS, YFSETQ. The CDR3 is 17 residues long. V was shortened by 7 bases and J by 2 bases, with 24 bases between the two germline ends. CDR3: CASRMVYRGGGNTEAFF. The CDR3 nucleotides are TGCGCCAGCCGGATGGTTTACCGAGGCGGCGGCAACACTGAAGCTTTCTTT.

The chain employs TRBV10-3 and TRBJ2-3; 13 nucleotides align to TRBD2. This CDR3 contains 16 residues. With 3 bases clipped from V and 2 bases from J, the junction kept 2 bases outside the gene matches. The germline V gene has CDR1 ENHRY and CDR2 SYGVKD. CDR3 amino acids: CAISDGTSGVTDTQYF. As DNA, the CDR3 is TGTGCCATCAGTGATGGGACTAGCGGGGTCACAGATACGCAGTATTTT.

The CDR3 bases are TGCAGTGCTAAGTTCCTCTCCCAGGGGTTCTTC. The encoded protein is CSAKFLSQGFF. The genes are TRBV20-1 and TRBJ2-1, with D maybe TRBD1 (5 bases). Germline V gene sequence: CDR1 DFQATT, CDR2 SNEGSKA (reference sequence). This CDR3 spans 11 amino acids. The germline V and J ends were trimmed by 4 bases and 15 bases, with 16 bases remaining between them.

The chain combines TRBV10-3 with TRBJ2-7; D might be TRBD1 or TRBD2, each matching 6 bases. The germline CDR1 and CDR2 sequences are ENHRY and SYGVKD. The CDR3 sequence is 14 residues long. V gave up 4 bases and J gave up 2 bases, with 12 bases separating them. CDR3 nucleotides: TGTGCCATCAGTGGCCCGGGGGCCCCCTACGAGCAGTACTTC. It yields the protein CAISGPGAPYEQYF.

The sample holds a few counts of this clone. CDR3 in DNA: TGTGCCTGGTCACGGGGACACTACTACGAGCAGTACTTC. It encodes CAWSRGHYYEQYF. The chain recombines TRBV30 with TRBJ2-7; perhaps TRBD1 as D (6 bases). With 5 bases removed from V and 3 bases from J, the gap between germline ends came to 14 bases. The CDR3 runs to 13 residues. CDR1 GTSNPN and CDR2 SVGIG come from the germline V gene (reference sequence).

CDR3 sequence: CASSPRGTGFNEKLFF. CDR3 in DNA: TGTGCCAGCTCACCACGAGGGACAGGTTTTAATGAAAAACTGTTTTTT. The rearrangement uses TRBV18 and TRBJ1-4; 8 nucleotides align to TRBD1. V lost 1 base, J lost 4 bases, and 5 bases stayed unmatched. Per germline, CDR1 KGHSH and CDR2 LQKENI. CDR3 size: 16 residues.

V gene TRBV18 combines with J gene TRBJ2-1; 8 bases fit TRBD2. Germline V gives CDR1 KGHSH, CDR2 LQKENI. Trimming at V came to 6 bases and at J to 1 base, leaving 2 bases not matched to a gene. The CDR3 loop spans 14 amino acids. In DNA, the CDR3 is TGTGCCAGCTCTGGGACTAGATCCTACAATGAGCAGTTCTTC. It translates to CASSGTRSYNEQFF.

The chain links TRBV27 to TRBJ1-6; TRBD1 aligns across 8 bases. The CDR3 sequence is 18 residues long. After removal of 4 bases from V and 0 bases from J, the junction contained 8 bases not matched to a gene. Germline-derived CDR1 and CDR2 are MNHEY and SMNVEV (reference sequence). The CDR3 region is CASSYGIGQGSYNSPLHF. In nucleotides, the CDR3 is TGTGCCAGCAGTTATGGGATCGGACAGGGCTCCTATAATTCACCCCTCCACTTT.

V is TRBV7-3 and J is TRBJ1-1; TRBD1 agrees at 7 bases. Losses at the gene ends were 5 bases for V and 2 bases for J; bases not matched to a gene: 5. The CDR3 consists of 14 residues. Looked up from germline, CDR1 is SGHTA and CDR2 is FQGTGA. The CDR3 protein is CASSLTGANTEAFF. The CDR3 DNA sequence: TGTGCCAGCAGCCTCACAGGGGCAAACACTGAAGCTTTCTTT.

This CDR3 is CATERSTGANVLTF. CDR3 in DNA: TGTGCCACCGAGCGGTCTACTGGGGCCAACGTCCTGACTTTC. V is TRBV19 and J is TRBJ2-6; tentative D call: TRBD2 (5 bases). This CDR3 is built from 14 residues. Germline loops: CDR1 LNHDA, CDR2 SQIVND (reference sequence). Trimming shortened V by 10 bases and J by 2 bases, and 12 bases separated the two germline ends.

This clone was found a few times. This rearrangement joins TRBV9 to TRBJ2-5; 13 bases are a match to TRBD2. J gave up 5 bases and V 0 bases, and 7 bases lay outside the gene matches. Germline V gives CDR1 SGDLS, CDR2 YYNGEE. The CDR3 loop spans 17 amino acids. CDR3 sequence: CASSVVGLAGARETQYF. The CDR3 nucleotides read TGTGCCAGCAGCGTAGTTGGACTAGCGGGAGCTCGGGAGACCCAGTACTTC.

The chain combines TRBV7-2 with TRBJ1-6; no clear D. Looked up from germline, CDR1 is SGHTA and CDR2 is FQGNSA. V lost 1 base to trimming and J lost 8 bases, with 9 bases between them. The CDR3 covers 14 residues. The chain's CDR3 is CASSLGVRYSPLHF. The CDR3 DNA sequence: TGTGCCAGCAGCTTAGGGGTTCGGTATTCACCCCTCCACTTT.

J is TRBJ1-3 and V is TRBV5-4; possibly TRBD1 for D (6 bases). This CDR3 comprises 18 residues. V lost 7 bases, J lost 7 bases, and 30 bases lay in between. From germline, CDR1 is SGHNT and CDR2 YYREEE (reference sequence). CDR3 DNA: TGTGCCAGCGGGCTGGGGACAATAGGAGGGGCCGCCGGGAACACCATATATTTT. This sequence encodes CASGLGTIGGAAGNTIYF.

This clone has only a few counts. The chain employs TRBV19 and TRBJ1-2; D is unclear. The V end was cut by 4 bases, the J end by 10 bases, with 16 bases between. The CDR3 totals 13 residues. Germline CDR1 LNHDA, CDR2 SQIVND (reference sequence). The CDR3 spells CASSTRTEEYYTF. CDR3 nucleotide sequence: TGTGCCAGTAGTACCCGGACGGAAGAATACTACACCTTC. The whole variable domain, remainder taken from reference TRBV19 and TRBJ1-2, is DGGITQSPKYLFRKEGQNVTLSCEQNLNHDAMYWYRQDPGQGLRLIYYSQIVNDFQKGDIAEGYSVSREKKESFPLTVTSAQKNPTAFYLCASSTRTEEYYTFGSGTRLTVV.

V usage is TRBV5-1 and J usage is TRBJ2-7; no reliable D call. This CDR3 is built from 13 residues. The germline gives CDR1 SGHRS, CDR2 YFSETQ. V lost 2 bases, J lost 4 bases, and 10 bases lay in between. As DNA, the CDR3 is TGCGCCAGCAGCTTCAGGACGGAGTACGAGCAGTACTTC. Residues: CASSFRTEYEQYF.

The V call is TRBV5-1, the J call TRBJ2-1; the match to TRBD1 covers 9 bases. Trimming cost V 2 bases and J 7 bases; bases outside gene matches: 7. The CDR3 has 15 amino acids. CDR1 SGHRS and CDR2 YFSETQ come from the germline V gene. The CDR3 sequence is CASSLRDRVSNEQFF. CDR3 sequence (DNA): TGCGCCAGCAGCTTAAGGGACAGGGTTTCTAATGAGCAGTTCTTC.

Comment on this clone: The identical CDR3 is also encoded by other nucleotide sequences in the sample. The CDR3 sequence is CASSASGSSYNEQFF. The DNA for the CDR3 is TGTGCCAGCAGCGCTAGCGGGAGCTCCTACAATGAGCAGTTCTTC. This chain uses TRBV9 with TRBJ2-1; 10 bases are a match to TRBD2. Germline CDR1 is SGDLS and CDR2 is YYNGEE. The CDR3 loop spans 15 amino acids. The junction had 0 bases not matched to a gene; V was cut back by 3 bases and J by 0 bases.

This clone has more than one count but fewer than ten. The V and J genes are TRBV18 and TRBJ1-5; D perhaps matches TRBD1 (5 bases). V lost 2 bases, J lost 11 bases, and 16 bases lay in between. Germline-derived CDR1 and CDR2 are KGHSH and LQKENI. The CDR3 extends over 14 amino acids. Written as DNA, the CDR3 is TGTGCCAGCTCACCAACGGGACCCCCACATGCCCAGCATTTT. As protein: CASSPTGPPHAQHF.

CDR3 region: CSVEVLGVGTF. Here the CDR3 DNA reads TGCAGCGTTGAAGTTTTGGGGGTCGGGACCTTC. This rearrangement joins TRBV29-1 to TRBJ1-2, with D tentatively TRBD1 (5 bases). V gave up 1 base and J gave up 14 bases, with 14 bases separating them. The CDR3 runs 11 residues. Germline CDR1 is SQVTM and CDR2 is ANQGSEA.